A single TCR beta chain is shown here with its context. These data belong to a study of blood T cell repertoires in COVID-19. Study as a whole: Acute and convalescent COVID-19 samples came from the United States, Italy and Spain. PBMCs, B-cell-depleted T cells, or T cells provided the cDNA or gDNA that made up the material.

In the authors' workflow: From reference gene primer amplification, estimates of nucleated cell counts were derived. The assay was immunoSEQ multiplex PCR, and TCRdb's table has in-frame clones only and misses some. That table furnishes V, J and clone size, whereas the DNA furnished D and trimming. The sample has about 150,000 clones; 88% are singletons. With V trimmed by 3 bases and J by 1 base, 2 bases remained unmatched. Germline values: CDR1 SGHNT, CDR2 YYREEE (reference sequence). The CDR3 is 14 amino acids. The source is a human donor in a cohort sampled during active COVID-19. Material: peripheral blood. The chain uses TRBV5-4 and TRBJ1-1, with 8 positions matching TRBD1. The CDR3 sequence: CASSSTGGNTEAFF. CDR3 nucleotides: TGTGCCAGCAGCTCCACAGGGGGGAACACTGAAGCTTTCTTT.